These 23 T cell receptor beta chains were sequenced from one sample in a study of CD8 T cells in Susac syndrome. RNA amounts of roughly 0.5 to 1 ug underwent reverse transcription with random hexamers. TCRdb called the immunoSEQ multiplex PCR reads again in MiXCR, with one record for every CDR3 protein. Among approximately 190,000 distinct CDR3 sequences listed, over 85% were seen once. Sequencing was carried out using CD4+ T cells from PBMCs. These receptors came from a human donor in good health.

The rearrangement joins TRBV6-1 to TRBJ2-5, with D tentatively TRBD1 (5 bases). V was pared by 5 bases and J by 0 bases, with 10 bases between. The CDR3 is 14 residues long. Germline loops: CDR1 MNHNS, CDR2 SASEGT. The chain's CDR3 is CASSSLGDQETQYF. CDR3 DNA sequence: TGTGCCAGCAGTTCGTTAGGGGACCAAGAGACCCAGTACTTC.

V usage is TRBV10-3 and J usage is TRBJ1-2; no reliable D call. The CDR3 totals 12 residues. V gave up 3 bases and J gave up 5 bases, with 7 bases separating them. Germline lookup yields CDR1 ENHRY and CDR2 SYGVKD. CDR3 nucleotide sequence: TGTGCCATCAGTGACGAATTTTATGGCTACACCTTC. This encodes CAISDEFYGYTF.

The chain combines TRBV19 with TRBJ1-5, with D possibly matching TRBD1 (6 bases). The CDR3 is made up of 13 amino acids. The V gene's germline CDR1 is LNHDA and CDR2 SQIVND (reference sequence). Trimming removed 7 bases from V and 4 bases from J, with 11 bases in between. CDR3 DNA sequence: TGTGCCAGTACACAGGGCTTAAATCAGCCCCAGCATTTT. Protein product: CASTQGLNQPQHF.

The CDR3 loop is CASSIVRWAANSNTGELFF. The CDR3 nucleotides are TGTGCCAGTAGTATAGTTCGGTGGGCTGCTAATTCGAACACCGGGGAGCTGTTTTTT. The chain has TRBV19 and TRBJ2-2; no clear D. The V end lost 1 base, the J end lost 0 bases, and 18 bases lay between the germline ends. Germline values: CDR1 LNHDA, CDR2 SQIVND (reference sequence). The CDR3 spans 19 residues.

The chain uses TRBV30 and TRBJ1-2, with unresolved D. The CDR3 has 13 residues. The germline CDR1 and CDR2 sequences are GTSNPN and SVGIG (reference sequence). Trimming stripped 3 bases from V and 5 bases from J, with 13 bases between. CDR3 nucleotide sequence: TGTGCCTGGAGCCCCCGATCCCGATATGGCTACACCTTC. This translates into CAWSPRSRYGYTF.

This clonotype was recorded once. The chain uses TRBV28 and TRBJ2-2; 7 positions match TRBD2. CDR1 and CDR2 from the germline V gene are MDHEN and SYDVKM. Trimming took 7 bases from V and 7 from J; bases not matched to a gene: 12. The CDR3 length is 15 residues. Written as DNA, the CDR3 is TGTGCCAGCACCCCTTCACGGGGGAGGGGCGGGGAGCTGTTTTTT. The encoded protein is CASTPSRGRGGELFF.

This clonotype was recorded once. This chain's CDR3 is CASSFLTGNTEAFF. The CDR3, as DNA: TGCGCCAGCAGCTTTTTGACAGGGAACACTGAAGCTTTCTTT. The genes are TRBV5-1 and TRBJ1-1; the D gene is possibly TRBD1 (6 bases). Germline V gene lookup returns CDR1 SGHRS and CDR2 YFSETQ. The CDR3 length is 14 residues. V gave up 2 bases and J gave up 1 base, with 9 bases separating them.

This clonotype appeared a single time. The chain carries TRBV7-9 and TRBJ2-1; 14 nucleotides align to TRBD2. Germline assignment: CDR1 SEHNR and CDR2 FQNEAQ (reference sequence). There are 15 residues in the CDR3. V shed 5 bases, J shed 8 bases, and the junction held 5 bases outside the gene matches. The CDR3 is CASSMTSGGAHEQFF. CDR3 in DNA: TGTGCCAGCAGCATGACTAGCGGGGGGGCCCATGAGCAGTTCTTC.

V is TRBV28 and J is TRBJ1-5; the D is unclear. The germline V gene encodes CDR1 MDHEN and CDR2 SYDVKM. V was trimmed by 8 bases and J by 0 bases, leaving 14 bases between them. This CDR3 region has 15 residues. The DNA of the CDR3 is TGTGCCAGCGGCGTCGAGGGTTATAGCAATCAGCCCCAGCATTTT. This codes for CASGVEGYSNQPQHF.

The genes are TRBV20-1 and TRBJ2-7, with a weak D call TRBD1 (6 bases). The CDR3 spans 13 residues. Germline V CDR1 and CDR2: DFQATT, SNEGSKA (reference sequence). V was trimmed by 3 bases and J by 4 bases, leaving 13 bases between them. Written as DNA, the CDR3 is TGCAGTGCTAGTCCGGGACACCTTTACGAGCAGTACGTC. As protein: CSASPGHLYEQYV.

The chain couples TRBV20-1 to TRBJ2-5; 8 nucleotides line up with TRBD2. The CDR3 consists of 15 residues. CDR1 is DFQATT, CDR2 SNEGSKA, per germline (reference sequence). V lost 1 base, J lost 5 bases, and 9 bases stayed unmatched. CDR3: CSARGLRSGGETQYF. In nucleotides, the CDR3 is TGCAGTGCTAGAGGCCTGAGGTCGGGGGGGGAGACCCAGTACTTC.

The CDR3 region is CASSQIQGEQYV. As DNA, the CDR3 is TGTGCCAGCAGCCAAATACAGGGCGAGCAGTACGTC. The rearrangement joins TRBV3-1 to TRBJ2-7, with D perhaps TRBD1 (6 bases). CDR3 length: 12 amino acids. Trimming shortened V by 2 bases and J by 6 bases, and 8 bases separated the two germline ends. The germline V gene has CDR1 LGHDT and CDR2 YNNKEL (reference sequence).

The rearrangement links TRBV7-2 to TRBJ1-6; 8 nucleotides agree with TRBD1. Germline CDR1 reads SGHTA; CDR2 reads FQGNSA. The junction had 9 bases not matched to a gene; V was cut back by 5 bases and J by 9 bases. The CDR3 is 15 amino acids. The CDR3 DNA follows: TGTGCCAGCAGCCCCCCCCAGGGGGCGTTTTCACCCCTCCACTTT. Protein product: CASSPPQGAFSPLHF.

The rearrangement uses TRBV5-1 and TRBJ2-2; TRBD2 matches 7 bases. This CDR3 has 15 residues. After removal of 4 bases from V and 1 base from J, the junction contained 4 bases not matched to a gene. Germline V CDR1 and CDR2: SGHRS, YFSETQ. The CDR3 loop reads CASSGGGKNTGELFF. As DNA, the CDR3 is TGCGCCAGCAGCGGGGGGGGGAAGAACACCGGGGAGCTGTTTTTT.

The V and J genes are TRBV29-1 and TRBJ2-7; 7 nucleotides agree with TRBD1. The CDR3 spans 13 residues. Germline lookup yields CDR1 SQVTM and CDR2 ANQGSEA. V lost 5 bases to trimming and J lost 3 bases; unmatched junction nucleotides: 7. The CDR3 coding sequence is TGCAGCGTTTTGCAGGACAGGAGCTACGAGCAGTACGTC. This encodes CSVLQDRSYEQYV.

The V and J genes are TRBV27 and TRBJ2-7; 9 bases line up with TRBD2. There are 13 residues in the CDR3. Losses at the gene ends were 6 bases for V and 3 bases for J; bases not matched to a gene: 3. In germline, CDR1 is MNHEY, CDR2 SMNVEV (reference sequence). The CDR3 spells CASRGAGGYEQYF. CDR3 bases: TGTGCCAGCAGAGGAGCGGGGGGCTACGAGCAGTACTTC.

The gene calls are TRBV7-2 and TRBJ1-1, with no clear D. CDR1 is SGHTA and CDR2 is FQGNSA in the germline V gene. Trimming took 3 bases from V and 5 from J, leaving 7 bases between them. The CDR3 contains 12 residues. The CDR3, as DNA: TGTGCCAGCAGCTTTAGGAGAACTGAAGCTTTCTTT. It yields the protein CASSFRRTEAFF. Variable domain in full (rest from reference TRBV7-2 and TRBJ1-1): GAGVSQSPSNKVTEKGKDVELRCDPISGHTALYWYRQSLGQGLEFLIYFQGNSAPDKSGLPSDRFSAERTGGSVSTLTIQRTQQEDSAVYLCASSFRRTEAFFGQGTRLTVV.

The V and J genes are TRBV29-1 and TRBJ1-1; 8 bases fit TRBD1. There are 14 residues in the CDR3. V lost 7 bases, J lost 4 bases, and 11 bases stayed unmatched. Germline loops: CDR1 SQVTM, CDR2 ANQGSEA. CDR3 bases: TGCAGCGCTGCCACAGGGGGAGGGCGCACTGAAGCTTTCTTT. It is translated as CSAATGGGRTEAFF.

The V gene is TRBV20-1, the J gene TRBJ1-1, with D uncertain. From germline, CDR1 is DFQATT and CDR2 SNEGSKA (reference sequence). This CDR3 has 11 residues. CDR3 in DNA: TGCAGGGCCCTTCGGGACACTGAAGCTTTCTTT. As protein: CRALRDTEAFF.

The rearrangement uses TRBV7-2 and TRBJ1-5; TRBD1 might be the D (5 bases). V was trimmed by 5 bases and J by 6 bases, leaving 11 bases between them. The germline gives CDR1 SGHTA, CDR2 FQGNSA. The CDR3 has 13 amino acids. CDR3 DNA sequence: TGTGCCAGCAGCAGGGGAAGCGCTCAGCCCCAGCATTTT. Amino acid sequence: CASSRGSAQPQHF.

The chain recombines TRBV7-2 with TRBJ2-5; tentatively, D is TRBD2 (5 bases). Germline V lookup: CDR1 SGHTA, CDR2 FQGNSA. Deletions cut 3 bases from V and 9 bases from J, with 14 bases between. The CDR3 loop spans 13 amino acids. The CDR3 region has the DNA TGTGCCAGCAGCTTTGGCACTTCAGCGGCCCAGTACTTC. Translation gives CASSFGTSAAQYF.

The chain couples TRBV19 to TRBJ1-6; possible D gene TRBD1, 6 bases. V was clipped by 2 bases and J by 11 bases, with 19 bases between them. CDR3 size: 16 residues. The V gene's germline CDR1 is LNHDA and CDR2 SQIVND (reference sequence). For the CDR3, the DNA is TGTGCCAGTAGTATAAGCGTTGGGGGCAGCCACGCACCCCTCCACTTT. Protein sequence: CASSISVGGSHAPLHF.

CDR3 sequence: CASSPQGGPPDTQYF. Written as DNA, the CDR3 is TGTGCCAGCTCCCCACAGGGTGGGCCTCCAGATACGCAGTATTTT. The chain employs TRBV7-2 and TRBJ2-3, with D possibly TRBD1 on 6 matching bases. CDR3 length equals 15 residues. The V end was cut by 8 bases, the J end by 4 bases, with 19 bases between. Germline V gene sequence: CDR1 SGHTA, CDR2 FQGNSA.